The 27 T cell receptor beta chains below were found in one sample sequenced in a study of cytomegalovirus exposure and HLA in healthy donors. Vbeta (60) and Jbeta (13) primers were used in the PCR. Generated by immunoSEQ multiplex PCR, the TCRdb table keeps only in-frame clones and is missing some. The table lists some 120,000 clones, roughly two thirds of them singletons. Sequenced material: PBMCs. These receptors were obtained from a man younger than 45 in good health and CMV-seropositive.

The rearrangement joins TRBV2 to TRBJ1-1, with TRBD1 matching 9 bases. The CDR3 has 15 residues. V shed 6 bases, J shed 1 base, and the junction held 6 bases outside the gene matches. Germline V gene data show CDR1 as SNHLY and CDR2 as FYNNEI. CDR3 sequence: CASRAGQGGNTEAFF. The CDR3 DNA reads as TGTGCCAGCAGGGCGGGACAGGGCGGGAACACTGAAGCTTTCTTT.

The V and J genes are TRBV23-1 and TRBJ2-1; perhaps TRBD1 as D (5 bases). TRBV23-1 carries the ORF label, with uncertain function. V lost 6 bases and J lost 0, with 9 bases in between. The CDR3 contains 14 residues. CDR3 sequence: CASRRQSSYNEQFF. The CDR3 region has the DNA TGCGCCAGCAGAAGACAGAGCTCCTACAATGAGCAGTTCTTC.

The rearrangement uses TRBV6-1 and TRBJ2-5; TRBD2 matches 11 bases. Germline loops: CDR1 MNHNS, CDR2 SASEGT. V was clipped by 3 bases and J by 5 bases; unmatched bases: 5. The CDR3 has 15 residues. CDR3 loop: CASSEVAGGLETQYF. DNA of the CDR3: TGTGCCAGCAGTGAGGTAGCGGGAGGGCTTGAGACCCAGTACTTC.

This clone was detected ten times or more. The J gene is TRBJ1-1, the V gene TRBV29-1; no firm D call. This CDR3 comprises 12 residues. The V gene lost 7 bases and the J gene lost 0 bases, with 9 bases spanning the gap. Germline-derived CDR1 and CDR2 are SQVTM and ANQGSEA. The CDR3 protein is CSATKMNTEAFF. The CDR3 DNA reads TGCAGCGCGACAAAGATGAACACTGAAGCTTTCTTT.

This chain joins TRBV25-1 and TRBJ2-5; 7 positions match TRBD2. Germline CDR1 and CDR2: MGHDK and SYGVNS. CDR3 length: 15 residues. Losses at the gene ends were 9 bases for V and 2 bases for J; bases not matched to a gene: 12. CDR3 sequence: CARIHRLAEQETQYF. In nucleotides, the CDR3 is TGTGCCAGGATTCACCGACTAGCAGAACAAGAGACCCAGTACTTC.

This clone was recorded only once. The J gene is TRBJ2-7, the V gene TRBV28; 7 nucleotides agree with TRBD2. Germline CDR1 MDHEN, CDR2 SYDVKM. Trimming took 3 bases from V and 0 from J; bases not matched to a gene: 5. This CDR3 has 15 residues. The CDR3 nucleotides read TGTGCCAGCAGTTTCATAGCGGGCCCCTCCTACGAGCAGTACTTC. Its protein is CASSFIAGPSYEQYF.

The chain recombines TRBV28 with TRBJ2-2; perhaps TRBD2 as D (5 bases). V shed 6 bases and J shed 4 bases, with 18 bases lying between them. The CDR3 contains 16 residues. Germline-derived CDR1 and CDR2 are MDHEN and SYDVKM. CDR3 DNA sequence: TGTGCCAGCAGCCCCCCAGCGGTAATGGGCACCGGGGAGCTGTTTTTT. Residues: CASSPPAVMGTGELFF.

This clone turned up a few times. The gene calls are TRBV9 and TRBJ1-4; D is unclear. V shed 0 bases and J shed 7 bases, with 13 bases lying between them. The CDR3 has 15 residues. Germline-derived CDR1 and CDR2 are SGDLS and YYNGEE. CDR3 sequence: CASSVAEYAGEKLFF. CDR3 nucleotides: TGTGCCAGCAGCGTAGCTGAGTATGCGGGTGAAAAACTGTTTTTT.

J is TRBJ2-7 and V is TRBV4-1, with 8 bases identical to TRBD2. The CDR3 sequence is 16 residues long. With V trimmed by 0 bases and J by 4 bases, 8 bases remained unmatched. Germline assignment: CDR1 MGHRA and CDR2 YSYEKL. CDR3 nucleotide sequence: TGCGCCAGCAGCCAAGATTTCACTAGCGGCCATTACGAGCAGTACTTC. Translating it yields CASSQDFTSGHYEQYF.

The rearrangement uses TRBV19 and TRBJ2-5; D not certain. CDR1 is LNHDA, CDR2 SQIVND, per germline (reference sequence). V gave up 6 bases and J gave up 1 base, with 12 bases separating them. CDR3 size: 14 residues. CDR3 DNA: TGTGCCAGTAGGAGAAAGTCGTTCCAAGAGACCCAGTACTTC. Protein: CASRRKSFQETQYF.

This rearrangement joins TRBV18 to TRBJ2-1; 8 bases align to TRBD1. CDR1 and CDR2 from the germline V gene are KGHSH and LQKENI. Trimming removed 2 bases from V and 9 bases from J; junction bases left unmatched: 6. The CDR3 contains 14 residues. In nucleotides, the CDR3 is TGTGCCAGCTCACCATCGCAGGGGGCGGGTGAGCAGTTCTTC. It translates to CASSPSQGAGEQFF.

In this sample, this clone turned up a few times. This chain joins TRBV6-1 and TRBJ2-7; D may be TRBD2 (5 bases). The CDR3 covers 15 residues. CDR1 is MNHNS and CDR2 is SASEGT in the germline V gene. Trimming stripped 5 bases from V and 1 base from J, with 15 bases between. CDR3 nucleotides: TGTGCCAGCAGTCCATCTCAGAGCGGTTCCTACGAGCAGTACTTC. Protein sequence: CASSPSQSGSYEQYF.

The chain joins TRBV7-2 to TRBJ2-1; D uncertain. This CDR3 is built from 15 residues. V shed 1 base and J shed 0 bases, with 7 bases lying between them. The germline gives CDR1 SGHTA, CDR2 FQGNSA. CDR3 coding DNA: TGTGCCAGCAGCTTAGAATATCGCTCCTACAATGAGCAGTTCTTC. Its translation is CASSLEYRSYNEQFF.

The genes are TRBV7-2 and TRBJ2-5; 11 bases are shared with TRBD1. From germline, CDR1 is SGHTA and CDR2 FQGNSA. This CDR3 is built from 16 residues. The junction had 2 bases not matched to a gene; V was cut back by 0 bases and J by 2 bases. CDR3 sequence (DNA): TGTGCCAGCAGCTTAGCCGGGACAGGGGGGCAAGAGACCCAGTACTTC. This gives the protein CASSLAGTGGQETQYF.

The chain recombines TRBV11-3 with TRBJ1-2; no clear D. The CDR3 loop spans 12 amino acids. CDR1 and CDR2 (germline): SGHNT, YENEEA. V was trimmed by 1 base and J by 8 bases, leaving 8 bases between them. The CDR3 here is CASSLGASGYTF. Here the CDR3 DNA reads TGTGCCAGCAGCTTAGGAGCGAGCGGCTACACCTTC.

The chain links TRBV5-4 to TRBJ2-3; 7 bases agree with TRBD1. Germline CDR1 and CDR2: SGHNT and YYREEE (reference sequence). V trimming: 1 base; J trimming: 4 bases; junction bases outside the gene matches: 3. The CDR3 extends over 14 amino acids. CDR3 DNA: TGTGCCAGCAGCTTGAAAGGGGGCTCAGATACGCAGTATTTT. Residues: CASSLKGGSDTQYF. The full variable domain, completed using reference TRBV5-4 and TRBJ2-3, is ETGVTQSPTHLIKTRGQQVTLRCSSQSGHNTVSWYQQALGQGPQFIFQYYREEENGRGNFPPRFSGLQFPNYSSELNVNALELDDSALYLCASSLKGGSDTQYFGPGTRLTVL.

The V call is TRBV5-1, the J call TRBJ2-1; D remains ambiguous. CDR3 length equals 14 residues. The germline CDR1 and CDR2 sequences are SGHRS and YFSETQ. V was clipped by 1 base and J by 3 bases, with 8 bases between them. CDR3 nucleotides: TGCGCCAGCAGCTTGTATAGCAACTACAATGAGCAGTTCTTC. The encoded protein is CASSLYSNYNEQFF.

The V and J genes are TRBV27 and TRBJ1-1; D not certain. Germline loops: CDR1 MNHEY, CDR2 SMNVEV (reference sequence). V shed 8 bases and J shed 6 bases, with 16 bases lying between them. The CDR3 spans 13 residues. The DNA for the CDR3 is TGTGCCAGCGCCCCCAGGTCAACTGCTGAAGCTTTCTTT. Translated: CASAPRSTAEAFF.

The rearrangement uses TRBV5-1 and TRBJ1-3; no firm D call. Germline CDR1 reads SGHRS; CDR2 reads YFSETQ. The CDR3 contains 15 residues. Trimming took 1 base from V and 0 from J, leaving 8 bases between them. The chain's CDR3 is CASSLRGSSGNTIYF. CDR3 in DNA: TGCGCCAGCAGCTTGCGGGGAAGCTCTGGAAACACCATATATTTT.

The count of this clone is one. The rearrangement uses TRBV9 and TRBJ2-3; D gene unclear. Trimming took off 0 bases at V and 2 bases at J, with 16 bases between the two ends. The CDR3 runs to 17 residues. Germline assignment: CDR1 SGDLS and CDR2 YYNGEE. The CDR3 region has the DNA TGTGCCAGCAGCGTAGCTTCCAATCCGACTGTCACAGATACGCAGTATTTT. This encodes CASSVASNPTVTDTQYF.

The V and J genes are TRBV11-2 and TRBJ2-3; tentatively, D is TRBD2 (6 bases). The CDR3 is 13 residues long. Germline loops: CDR1 SGHAT, CDR2 FQNNGV. Trimming took off 1 base at V and 4 bases at J, with 6 bases between the two ends. CDR3 nucleotides: TGTGCCAGCAGCTTAGCGGGGGCAGATACGCAGTATTTT. As protein: CASSLAGADTQYF. Variable domain in full (rest from reference TRBV11-2 and TRBJ2-3): EAGVAQSPRYKIIEKRQSVAFWCNPISGHATLYWYQQILGQGPKLLIQFQNNGVVDDSQLPKDRFSAERLKGVDSTLKIQPAKLEDSAVYLCASSLAGADTQYFGPGTRLTVL.

A note on this clone: One junction end disagrees with the germline gene, perhaps due to a read error. V is TRBV7-9 and J is TRBJ2-7, with a possible D match to TRBD2 (5 bases). Per germline, CDR1 SEHNR and CDR2 FQNEAQ (reference sequence). This CDR3 is 12 amino acids long. This CDR3 reads CSSSLLAYEQYF. The CDR3 DNA follows: TGTTCCAGCAGCTTACTAGCCTACGAGCAGTACTTC.

The chain recombines TRBV15 with TRBJ1-1; 7 bases align to TRBD1. CDR1 LNHNV and CDR2 YYDKDF come from the germline V gene (reference sequence). This CDR3 region has 18 residues. V lost 0 bases and J lost 4; bases outside the gene matches: 14. The CDR3 DNA follows: TGTGCCACCAGCAGAGATGGTTTTTCTGTGACAGGGACCACTGAAGCTTTCTTT. It yields the protein CATSRDGFSVTGTTEAFF.

The chain carries TRBV7-6 and TRBJ2-3; D might be TRBD1 (6 bases). Deletions cut 2 bases from V and 3 bases from J, with 12 bases between. CDR3 size: 15 residues. Germline V gene data show CDR1 as SGHVS and CDR2 as FNYEAQ. The CDR3 coding sequence is TGTGCCAGCAGCTTACTGGCAGGGGTAACAGATACGCAGTATTTT. Protein product: CASSLLAGVTDTQYF.

This chain joins TRBV2 and TRBJ2-3; TRBD2 might be the D (6 bases). Trimming took off 9 bases at V and 0 bases at J, with 13 bases between the two ends. Germline CDR1 reads SNHLY; CDR2 reads FYNNEI. The CDR3 runs 14 residues. CDR3 nucleotides: TGTGCCAGGAGAACTAGCACCAGCACAGATACGCAGTATTTT. It specifies CARRTSTSTDTQYF.

The chain carries TRBV5-6 and TRBJ1-2, with 10 bases identical to TRBD1. Trimming cost V 0 bases and J 4 bases; bases outside gene matches: 9. This CDR3 spans 17 amino acids. Germline loops: CDR1 SGHDT, CDR2 YYEEEE. Written as DNA, the CDR3 is TGTGCCAGCAGCTTGGCCGGGGACAGGGGAGGGGGCTATGGCTACACCTTC. Encoded protein: CASSLAGDRGGGYGYTF.

Only a few counts were recorded for this clone. Here the CDR3 reads CASSYSEGFDEQYF. The CDR3 DNA reads TGTGCCAGCAGTTACTCAGAGGGATTCGACGAGCAGTACTTC. The V and J genes are TRBV6-5 and TRBJ2-7; TRBD2 might be the D (5 bases). Germline CDR1 reads MNHEY; CDR2 reads SVGAGI. There are 14 residues in the CDR3. Trimming shortened V by 0 bases and J by 5 bases, and 11 bases separated the two germline ends.